These T cell receptor beta chains were read from a single sample in a study of shared clonotypes between healthy human individuals. The data were produced by immunoSEQ multiplex PCR, yet TCRdb's version contains in-frame clones alone and is incomplete. The table includes approximately 2.5 million clones, approximately 94% detected once. The sample taken for sequencing was naive CD4+ T cells from PBMCs. The receptors here all came from a man between 18 and 35 years old in good health. Some clones in this sample may be carry-over from other donors' samples. CDR3s include the opening cysteine and the closing phenylalanine or tryptophan. Fields, in order: CDR3 length, J gene, V gene, clone size, D gene, CDR3 protein, CDR3 DNA. D genes are given only for firm matches. Not every row has a clone size; where given, it reads once, few, many or a size class.

14 TRBJ1-1 TRBV9 - - CASSRQPMNTEAFF TGTGCCAGCAGCCGACAGCCAATGAACACTGAAGCTTTCTTT
14 TRBJ2-5 TRBV5-1 - TRBD1 CASSRDRNKETQYF TGCGCCAGCAGCCGGGACAGAAACAAAGAGACCCAGTACTTC
14 TRBJ2-2 TRBV5-4 - TRBD1 CASSLTGVTGELFF TGTGCCAGCAGCTTGACAGGGGTGACCGGGGAGCTGTTTTTT
16 TRBJ2-4 TRBV5-1 - TRBD1 CASSLGQGAAKNIQYF TGCGCCAGCAGCTTGGGTCAGGGGGCTGCCAAAAACATTCAGTACTTC
13 TRBJ2-1 TRBV7-3 - TRBD2 CASSLTREGEQFF TGTGCCAGCAGCTTAACCCGGGAGGGTGAGCAGTTCTTC
15 TRBJ2-2 TRBV11-2 once - CASSFTSGSTGELFF TGTGCCAGCAGCTTTACATCGGGGTCCACCGGGGAGCTGTTTTTT
17 TRBJ2-5 TRBV5-1 - TRBD1 CASSLLAWGTAQETQYF TGCGCCAGCAGCTTGTTGGCCTGGGGGACAGCCCAAGAGACCCAGTACTTC
12 TRBJ1-4 TRBV11-1 - - CASSPGEEKLFF TGTGCCAGCAGCCCCGGAGAGGAAAAACTGTTTTTT
15 TRBJ1-1 TRBV10-3 - TRBD1 CAISESNTQGAQTFF TGTGCCATCAGTGAGTCGAATACGCAGGGGGCGCAAACTTTCTTT
13 TRBJ1-4 TRBV28 once - CASSAPFGGAALF TGTGCCAGCAGTGCTCCTTTTGGGGGGGCAGCTCTATTT
13 TRBJ2-7 TRBV15 - - CATSQPDVYEQYF TGTGCCACCTCACAGCCGGATGTTTACGAGCAGTACTTC
15 TRBJ2-7 TRBV2 - - CASAKETGELYEQYF TGTGCCAGCGCAAAGGAGACAGGTGAACTCTACGAGCAGTACTTC
13 TRBJ1-4 TRBV7-2 - - CASSRTGSEKLFF TGTGCCAGCAGCAGGACGGGAAGTGAAAAACTGTTTTTT
16 TRBJ1-1 TRBV7-9 once TRBD1 CASASQGPTGGGKAFF TGTGCCAGCGCGTCCCAGGGTCCTACAGGGGGCGGGAAAGCTTTCTTT
14 TRBJ2-5 TRBV5-1 once - CASRRGERQETQYF TGCGCCAGCAGAAGGGGCGAACGACAAGAGACCCAGTACTTC
16 TRBJ2-7 TRBV7-9 - TRBD1 CASSPTTGGRLYEQYF TGTGCCAGCAGCCCAACGACAGGGGGCCGCCTCTACGAGCAGTACTTC
15 TRBJ2-7 TRBV28 - - CASSPLLGIFYEQYF TGTGCCAGCAGTCCGTTATTGGGGATTTTCTACGAGCAGTACTTC
13 TRBJ1-3 TRBV28 - - CASSLFLSATIYF TGTGCCAGCAGTTTATTTCTGAGCGCCACCATATATTTT
17 TRBJ2-1 TRBV4-2 - TRBD2 CASSHLPRTSSDNEQFF TGTGCCAGCAGCCACCTTCCCCGGACTAGCAGCGACAATGAGCAGTTCTTC
15 TRBJ2-7 TRBV9 - - CASSVAGGRAYEQYF TGTGCCAGCAGCGTAGCTGGAGGGAGAGCCTACGAGCAGTACTTC
13 TRBJ2-5 TRBV6-6 - TRBD1 CASRLQGDETQYF TGTGCCAGCAGGCTACAGGGGGACGAGACCCAGTACTTC
18 TRBJ2-1 TRBV9 - - CASSVGAQSGAAYNEQFF TGTGCCAGCAGCGTAGGGGCCCAAAGCGGAGCCGCCTACAATGAGCAGTTCTTC
12 TRBJ2-1 TRBV4-2 - - CASSQAQSEQFF TGTGCCAGCAGCCAAGCCCAATCTGAGCAGTTCTTC
15 TRBJ2-7 TRBV7-3 - - CASSRHGAGPPEQYF TGTGCCAGCAGCCGCCACGGGGCAGGACCCCCCGAGCAGTACTTC
13 TRBJ2-2 TRBV5-1 - - CASSGTGTGELFF TGCGCCAGCAGCGGAACAGGGACCGGGGAGCTGTTTTTT
16 TRBJ2-7 TRBV5-8 once TRBD1 CASSLLFGTGGREQYF TGTGCCAGCAGCTTGCTTTTCGGGACAGGGGGCCGGGAGCAGTACTTC
13 TRBJ2-2 TRBV5-8 - - CATKQIVGGELFF TGTGCCACCAAGCAGATTGTGGGCGGGGAGCTGTTTTTT
14 TRBJ2-6 TRBV6-4 - - CASKVSSGANVLTF TGTGCCAGCAAAGTGAGCTCTGGGGCCAACGTCCTGACTTTC
13 TRBJ2-1 TRBV2 - - CASKSEAYNEQFF TGTGCGAGTAAGAGTGAAGCCTACAATGAGCAGTTCTTC
17 TRBJ1-2 TRBV5-4 once - CASSPRDFVAKDYGYTF TGTGCCAGCAGCCCTCGGGACTTCGTTGCGAAGGACTATGGCTACACCTTC
15 TRBJ1-1 TRBV6-5 - - CASSQGGTRNTEAFF TGTGCCAGCAGTCAGGGAGGGACAAGGAACACTGAAGCTTTCTTT
15 TRBJ2-5 TRBV4-1 - TRBD1 CASSQPTGGWETQYF TGCGCCAGCAGCCAACCGACAGGGGGCTGGGAGACCCAGTACTTC
15 TRBJ1-4 TRBV7-8 once - CASSRLIQGSEKLFF TGTGCCAGCAGCCGTCTCATCCAGGGAAGTGAAAAACTGTTTTTT
13 TRBJ2-7 TRBV2 - - CASRIDRIGEQYF TGTGCCAGCAGGATCGACAGGATCGGGGAGCAGTACTTC
13 TRBJ2-5 TRBV18 - TRBD1 CASSPKDRGAQYF TGTGCCAGCTCACCAAAGGACAGGGGGGCCCAGTACTTC
13 TRBJ2-3 TRBV10-1 - - CASSGGGTDTQYF TGCGCCAGCAGTGGTGGAGGGACCGATACGCAGTATTTT
16 TRBJ2-2 TRBV5-1 - TRBD2 CASSLVPGGDTGELFF TGCGCCAGCAGCTTGGTTCCGGGAGGGGACACCGGGGAGCTGTTTTTT
12 TRBJ2-1 TRBV7-3 - TRBD2 CASSPLGGEQFF TGTGCCAGCAGCCCCCTCGGGGGGGAGCAGTTCTTC
15 TRBJ1-1 TRBV19 - - CASSIARGWGTEAFF TGTGCCAGTAGTATTGCGCGGGGTTGGGGAACTGAAGCTTTCTTT